This is a list of T cell receptor beta chains from one sample in a study of blood T cell repertoires in COVID-19. Assay used: immunoSEQ multiplex PCR; TCRdb lists only in-frame clones, some missing. This table has approximately 160,000 clones, over 75% appearing once. Material: PBMCs or T cells enriched from blood (not recorded which). Receptors originate from a middle-aged man who had recovered from COVID-19. Each CDR3 is given with its conserved first and last residue. A D gene is named only where the DNA matches it firmly. Size tells how often a clone was seen (once, few, many) or the class of an expanded clone, and some rows leave it out.

TRBJ2-1,NA,TRBV5-1,TRBD2,CASSLGAGVYNEQFF,TGCGCCAGCAGCTTGGGAGCGGGGGTATACAATGAGCAGTTCTTC
TRBJ2-3,NA,TRBV24-1,TRBD2,CATSDVLAGEVDTQYF,TGTGCCACCAGTGATGTACTAGCGGGGGAGGTGGATACGCAGTATTTT
TRBJ2-3,NA,TRBV2,TRBD1,CASSPDRGKTDTQYF,TGTGCCAGCAGTCCCGACAGGGGGAAGACAGATACGCAGTATTTT
TRBJ2-1,NA,TRBV7-3,NA,CASSLRPRQGQFF,TGTGCCAGCAGCTTAAGGCCAAGACAAGGGCAGTTCTTC
TRBJ1-5,NA,TRBV2,NA,CASTGQMNQPQHF,TGTGCCAGCACCGGACAGATGAATCAGCCCCAGCATTTT
TRBJ2-2,NA,TRBV28,TRBD1,CASSLETGGNTGELFF,TGTGCCAGCAGTTTGGAGACAGGGGGCAACACCGGGGAGCTGTTTTTT
TRBJ1-6,NA,TRBV19,NA,CASRLDSNSPLHF,TGTGCCAGTAGACTGGACAGTAATTCACCCCTCCACTTT
TRBJ2-6,NA,TRBV25-1,NA,CASSEGHRAGANVLTF,TGTGCCAGCAGTGAGGGACACAGGGCTGGGGCCAACGTCCTGACTTTC
TRBJ1-5,NA,TRBV24-1,NA,CATSDPWETNQPQHF,TGTGCCACCAGTGACCCTTGGGAGACCAATCAGCCCCAGCATTTT
TRBJ1-6,NA,TRBV5-6,TRBD1,CASSSDRGLSPLHF,TGTGCCAGCAGCTCCGACAGGGGGCTTTCACCCCTCCACTTT
TRBJ2-3,NA,TRBV7-2,NA,CASSSPYLGRYTDTQYF,TGTGCCAGCAGCTCCCCTTACCTGGGGCGCTACACAGATACGCAGTATTTT
TRBJ2-7,NA,TRBV7-9,NA,CASSLGAGYEQYF,TGTGCCAGCAGCTTAGGTGCGGGCTACGAGCAGTACTTC
TRBJ2-5,NA,TRBV27,NA,CASSIREWGETQYF,TGTGCCAGCAGTATACGGGAGTGGGGTGAGACCCAGTACTTC
TRBJ2-1,NA,TRBV5-1,NA,CASSLGTTNEQFF,TGCGCCAGCAGCTTGGGGACTACCAATGAGCAGTTCTTC
TRBJ1-5,NA,TRBV4-1,NA,CASSQARVRGNQPQHF,TGCGCCAGCAGCCAAGCACGGGTCAGGGGCAATCAGCCCCAGCATTTT
TRBJ1-1,few,TRBV2,NA,CASRGQGTEAFF,TGTGCCAGCAGGGGGCAGGGCACTGAAGCTTTCTTT
TRBJ2-1,NA,TRBV2,TRBD1,CASSDRDRVGREQFF,TGTGCCAGCAGTGACCGGGACAGGGTGGGTCGGGAGCAGTTCTTC
TRBJ1-1,once,TRBV3-1/TRBV3-2,TRBD1,CASSRNRGAEAFF,TGTGCCAGCAGCCGTAACAGGGGCGCTGAAGCTTTCTTT
TRBJ1-1,few,TRBV5-1,NA,CASSLPGPNTEAFF,TGCGCCAGCAGCTTGCCAGGGCCGAACACTGAAGCTTTCTTT
TRBJ1-3,once,TRBV6-5,NA,CASRSGSGSGNTIYF,TGTGCCAGCAGGAGCGGCTCTGGCTCTGGAAACACCATATATTTT
TRBJ1-2,once,TRBV2,NA,CASSEWLFYGYTF,TGTGCCAGCAGTGAATGGCTTTTCTATGGCTACACCTTC
TRBJ2-3,NA,TRBV7-6,NA,CASSERWDTQYF,TGTGCCAGCAGCGAGCGGTGGGATACGCAGTATTTT
TRBJ1-2,NA,TRBV9,NA,CASSVEFGVPVANYGYTF,TGTGCCAGCAGCGTAGAGTTCGGTGTCCCGGTAGCTAACTATGGCTACACCTTC
TRBJ1-1,NA,TRBV3-1/TRBV3-2,TRBD1,CASSQYRSRTGRARADTEAFF,TGTGCCAGCAGCCAATACAGAAGTAGGACAGGGAGGGCCCGGGCGGACACTGAAGCTTTCTTT
TRBJ1-1,NA,TRBV10-1,NA,CASSESTENTEAFF,TGCGCCAGCAGTGAGTCAACAGAGAACACTGAAGCTTTCTTT
TRBJ1-1,NA,TRBV3-1/TRBV3-2,NA,CASSPSRGIGAFF,TGTGCCAGCAGTCCGTCCAGGGGAATCGGCGCTTTCTTT
TRBJ2-3,NA,TRBV6-1,NA,CASSEAHGRGRTQYF,TGTGCCAGCAGTGAAGCACACGGGCGGGGGCGTACGCAGTATTTT
TRBJ2-3,NA,TRBV7-9,NA,CASSLGGDWYTDTQYF,TGTGCCAGCAGCTTAGGGGGGGACTGGTACACAGATACGCAGTATTTT
TRBJ2-1,NA,TRBV7-2,NA,CASSLVGGRVYNEQFF,TGTGCCAGCAGCTTAGTAGGGGGACGGGTATACAATGAGCAGTTCTTC
TRBJ1-3,once,TRBV5-6,NA,CASSLWDTNSGNTIYF,TGTGCCAGCAGCTTATGGGACACCAACTCTGGAAACACCATATATTTT
TRBJ2-2,NA,TRBV29-1,TRBD2,CSAWASGNTGELFF,TGCAGCGCATGGGCTAGCGGGAACACCGGGGAGCTGTTTTTT
TRBJ2-5,NA,TRBV7-6,NA,CASSRQETQYF,TGTGCCAGCAGCCGCCAAGAGACCCAGTACTTC
TRBJ1-4,NA,TRBV5-1,NA,CASSLSAGPHEKLFF,TGCGCCAGCAGCTTGTCGGCAGGGCCCCATGAAAAACTGTTTTTT
TRBJ2-7,few,TRBV4-1,TRBD1,CASSRSTGNDDEQYF,TGCGCCAGCAGCCGCTCGACAGGGAATGACGACGAGCAGTACTTC
TRBJ1-1,NA,TRBV5-5,TRBD1,CASSQGQGLNTEAFF,TGTGCCAGCAGCCAAGGACAGGGCCTGAACACTGAAGCTTTCTTT
TRBJ1-2,few,TRBV19,TRBD1,CASSGQLIYGYTF,TGTGCCAGCTCGGGACAGCTCATCTATGGCTACACCTTC
TRBJ1-2,NA,TRBV18,TRBD1,CASSRRDRANYGYTF,TGTGCCAGCTCACGTAGGGACAGGGCCAACTATGGCTACACCTTC
TRBJ2-1,NA,TRBV19,NA,CASSSGRVRDEQFF,TGTGCCAGTAGCTCGGGCAGGGTCAGGGATGAGCAGTTCTTC
TRBJ1-6,NA,TRBV5-6,NA,CASSLTRESYNSPLHF,TGTGCCAGCAGCTTGACCAGGGAATCCTATAATTCACCCCTCCACTTT
TRBJ2-5,NA,TRBV3-1/TRBV3-2,NA,CASSQVGGEETQYF,TGTGCCAGCAGCCAAGTGGGGGGTGAAGAGACCCAGTACTTC
TRBJ2-3,NA,TRBV18,NA,CASSRSGGTDTQYF,TGTGCCAGCTCACGTAGCGGTGGCACAGATACGCAGTATTTT
TRBJ2-7,NA,TRBV4-1,TRBD1,CASSQPTGTYEQYF,TGCGCCAGCAGCCAACCGACAGGGACCTACGAGCAGTACTTC
TRBJ2-5,NA,TRBV30,TRBD2,CAWGPGGGSKETQYF,TGTGCCTGGGGACCGGGAGGGGGTTCCAAAGAGACCCAGTACTTC
TRBJ1-6,NA,TRBV13,NA,CASRKVEWNSPLHF,TGTGCCAGCAGAAAGGTGGAGTGGAATTCACCCCTCCACTTT
TRBJ1-2,once,TRBV18,TRBD1,CASSEMTGNEYGYTF,TGTGCCAGCTCAGAAATGACAGGGAATGAATATGGCTACACCTTC
TRBJ2-5,NA,TRBV9,TRBD2,CASSPSGGPPETQYF,TGTGCCAGCAGCCCTAGCGGGGGGCCTCCAGAGACCCAGTACTTC
TRBJ1-2,few,TRBV2,TRBD1,CASIRTGTGVYGYTF,TGTGCCAGCATTAGAACCGGGACAGGTGTATATGGCTACACCTTC
TRBJ1-2,NA,TRBV24-1,NA,CATSDAVTGNYGYTF,TGTGCCACCAGTGATGCCGTTACAGGGAACTATGGCTACACCTTC
TRBJ2-5,NA,TRBV9,NA,CASSVRGEETQYF,TGTGCCAGCAGCGTCAGGGGTGAAGAGACCCAGTACTTC
TRBJ1-6,NA,TRBV7-8,NA,CASSLGKRAGNSPLHF,TGTGCCAGCAGCTTAGGGAAGCGGGCGGGGAATTCACCCCTCCACTTT
TRBJ2-5,NA,TRBV7-2,TRBD1,CASSLLGQGVQETQYF,TGTGCCAGCAGCTTACTGGGCCAGGGGGTTCAAGAGACCCAGTACTTC
TRBJ2-5,few,TRBV2,NA,CASSLFLGSGRAKETQYF,TGTGCCAGCAGTCTCTTTCTGGGTAGCGGCAGAGCTAAAGAGACCCAGTACTTC
TRBJ2-6,NA,TRBV6-1,NA,CASSGQVASGANVLTF,TGTGCCAGCAGTGGACAGGTAGCCTCTGGGGCCAACGTCCTGACTTTC
TRBJ2-4,NA,TRBV6-5,NA,CASSPQGAKNIQYF,TGTGCCAGCAGTCCCCAGGGTGCCAAAAACATTCAGTACTTC